The entry below describes one T cell receptor beta chain. One junction end does not reproduce the germline sequence, and a read error may be involved. This record belongs to a study of OX40 agonist ivuxolimab in advanced cancers. Study background: Cancers in dose escalation were hepatocellular, melanoma, renal cell and head and neck. Three patients showed partial responses: one hepatocellular carcinoma and two cutaneous melanoma cases.

The germline V gene has CDR1 SSHAT and CDR2 FNYEAQ (reference sequence). The CDR3 has 13 residues. The assay was immunoSEQ multiplex PCR, and TCRdb's table has in-frame clones only and misses some. Of more than 65,000 clones listed, roughly 84% were seen once; the top ten hold under 20%. Sample: CD4+ or CD8+ T cells sorted from blood, taken in a trial of the OX40 agonist ivuxolimab. V gene TRBV7-7 combines with J gene TRBJ1-1, with 7 bases lining up with TRBD1. The clonotype comes from an adult with an advanced solid tumor such as melanoma, head and neck, liver or kidney cancer. This CDR3 reads CASSPIRGTEAFF. CDR3 DNA sequence: TGTGCTAGCAGCCCTATCAGGGGGACTGAAGCTTTCTTT. The entire variable domain, with the rest obtained from reference TRBV7-7 and TRBJ1-1, is as follows: GAGVSQSPRYKVTKRGQDVTLRCDPISSHATLYWYQQALGQGPEFLTYFNYEAQPDKSGLPSDRFSAERPEGSISTLTIQRTEQRDSAMYRCASSPIRGTEAFFGQGTRLTVV.